The 20 T cell receptor beta chains below come from one sample, sequenced in a study of type 1 regulatory T cells. TCRdb reprocessed the reads via MiXCR and lists one record per CDR3 protein. This table holds under 85,000 distinct CDR3 sequences, nearly 50% found once. Their antigen targets remain unknown. Sequencing used cultured non-Tr1 T cells, either the whole culture or a sorted T cell fraction (not recorded which). These receptors all stem from a human donor in good health.

The J gene is TRBJ1-1, the V gene TRBV6-1; no reliable D call. CDR1 MNHNS and CDR2 SASEGT come from the germline V gene. The V and J ends lost 1 base and 6 bases respectively, with 12 bases between them. There are 14 residues in the CDR3. CDR3 loop: CASSEGTKRAEAFF. CDR3 coding DNA: TGTGCCAGCAGTGAAGGGACGAAGAGGGCTGAAGCTTTCTTT.

There are a few counts of this clonotype. This chain's CDR3 is CASSPLFGQVTLYGYTF. The DNA of the CDR3 is TGTGCCAGCAGTCCCCTCTTTGGACAGGTGACCCTCTATGGCTACACCTTC. The chain employs TRBV6-1 and TRBJ1-2, with TRBD1 matching 7 bases. The CDR3 has 17 residues. The germline CDR1 and CDR2 sequences are MNHNS and SASEGT. V trimming: 5 bases; J trimming: 4 bases; junction bases outside the gene matches: 16.

This clonotype was seen repeatedly, ten times or more. This chain joins TRBV20-1 and TRBJ2-4, with D possibly being TRBD2 (6 bases). The CDR3 is made up of 17 amino acids. Trimming stripped 3 bases from V and 0 bases from J, with 18 bases between. Germline V gene lookup returns CDR1 DFQATT and CDR2 SNEGSKA (reference sequence). This CDR3 is CSASKVFAGLAKNIQYF. The CDR3, as DNA: TGCAGTGCTAGTAAGGTCTTTGCGGGATTAGCCAAAAACATTCAGTACTTC.

The CDR3 DNA reads TGTGCCAGCAGTCCCCGCGGACAGACCATGAACACTGAAGCTTTCTTT. Amino acids: CASSPRGQTMNTEAFF. V and J are TRBV2 and TRBJ1-1, with D perhaps matching TRBD1 (6 bases). There are 16 residues in the CDR3. V was pared by 5 bases and J by 0 bases, with 16 bases between. Germline V gives CDR1 SNHLY, CDR2 FYNNEI.

The chain is built from TRBV30 and TRBJ2-4; 7 bases line up with TRBD2. Germline V gene sequence: CDR1 GTSNPN, CDR2 SVGIG (reference sequence). With V trimmed by 3 bases and J by 6 bases, 8 bases remained unmatched. This CDR3 spans 14 amino acids. The CDR3 region has the DNA TGTGCCTGGAGCGGGGGACTAAACGTAAACATTCAGTACTTC. Protein sequence: CAWSGGLNVNIQYF.

In its sample, this clonotype was seen a few times. V usage is TRBV20-1 and J usage is TRBJ1-5; D call uncertain. The V and J ends lost 6 bases and 1 base respectively, with 19 bases between them. This CDR3 is 16 amino acids long. Looked up from germline, CDR1 is DFQATT and CDR2 is SNEGSKA (reference sequence). The DNA for the CDR3 is TGCAGTGCCCCCGAGGAGGGAGGGTCAAGCAATCAGCCCCAGCATTTT. As protein: CSAPEEGGSSNQPQHF.

In DNA form, the CDR3 reads TGTGCCAGCAGTTACTCCCCTTCTAGTGGGATCTACAATGAGCAGTTCTTC. Translating gives CASSYSPSSGIYNEQFF. V and J are TRBV6-5 and TRBJ2-1, with unresolved D. CDR3 length: 17 residues. V lost 0 bases to trimming and J lost 3 bases, with 15 bases between them. Per the germline V gene, CDR1 is MNHEY and CDR2 is SVGAGI.

This chain joins TRBV11-2 and TRBJ1-2; D ambiguous. The V and J ends lost 0 bases and 8 bases respectively, with 16 bases between them. From germline, CDR1 is SGHAT and CDR2 FQNNGV. The CDR3 spans 15 residues. CDR3 coding DNA: TGTGCCAGCAGCTTAGAGGCCTCGGTGTCGGGGGGCTACACCTTC. Translated: CASSLEASVSGGYTF. The entire variable domain, with the rest obtained from reference TRBV11-2 and TRBJ1-2, is as follows: EAGVAQSPRYKIIEKRQSVAFWCNPISGHATLYWYQQILGQGPKLLIQFQNNGVVDDSQLPKDRFSAERLKGVDSTLKIQPAKLEDSAVYLCASSLEASVSGGYTFGSGTRLTVV.

The chain recombines TRBV27 with TRBJ2-5; D gene ambiguous. In germline, CDR1 is MNHEY, CDR2 SMNVEV (reference sequence). The germline V and J ends were trimmed by 5 bases and 3 bases, with 13 bases remaining between them. The CDR3 consists of 14 residues. This CDR3 reads CASSARVTKETQYF. DNA for the CDR3: TGTGCCAGCAGTGCCCGGGTCACGAAAGAGACCCAGTACTTC.

Turning to this clonotype: It may be a read error: a sequence one base away is much more abundant. CDR3 sequence: CSARQLGGQKQPQHF. CDR3 coding DNA: TGCAGTGCTAGACAACTTGGGGGGCAGAAGCAGCCCCAGCATTTT. The chain links TRBV20-1 to TRBJ1-5, with D possibly TRBD1 on 6 matching bases. The V and J ends lost 2 bases and 7 bases respectively, with 18 bases between them. The CDR3 runs to 15 residues. The germline gives CDR1 DFQATT, CDR2 SNEGSKA (reference sequence).

A few counts support this clonotype. The rearrangement uses TRBV4-1 and TRBJ2-1, with TRBD2 as a possible D gene (6 bases). Germline CDR1 reads MGHRA; CDR2 reads YSYEKL. The V end lost 0 bases, the J end lost 0 bases, and 15 bases lay between the germline ends. The CDR3 sequence is 18 residues long. CDR3 protein: CASSQESGWTISYNEQFF. The CDR3 nucleotides are TGCGCCAGCAGCCAAGAAAGCGGGTGGACAATCTCCTACAATGAGCAGTTCTTC.

This chain joins TRBV20-1 and TRBJ1-6, with 8 bases fitting TRBD1. V lost 5 bases, J lost 7 bases, and 10 bases stayed unmatched. Germline CDR1 reads DFQATT; CDR2 reads SNEGSKA (reference sequence). The CDR3 is made up of 15 amino acids. The CDR3 coding sequence is TGCAGTGCTCACGGACAGGGAAGAATGAATTCACCCCTCCACTTT. Its protein is CSAHGQGRMNSPLHF.

The chain joins TRBV10-3 to TRBJ1-2; possibly TRBD1 for D (6 bases). CDR1 and CDR2 (germline): ENHRY, SYGVKD. V was shortened by 3 bases and J by 3 bases, with 14 bases between the two germline ends. The CDR3 length is 15 residues. CDR3 in DNA: TGTGCCATCAGTGACCCGAAACAGGGAGACTATGGCTACACCTTC. It codes for CAISDPKQGDYGYTF.

The rearrangement uses TRBV7-2 and TRBJ2-3; D uncertain. This CDR3 comprises 14 residues. Germline V gene lookup returns CDR1 SGHTA and CDR2 FQGNSA. The V end lost 1 base, the J end lost 0 bases, and 5 bases lay between the germline ends. The chain's CDR3 is CASSLDTSTDTQYF. The CDR3 DNA reads TGTGCCAGCAGCTTAGATACGAGCACAGATACGCAGTATTTT.

This sequence joins TRBV20-1 and TRBJ1-6; 12 nucleotides align to TRBD1. The V segment lost 0 bases and the J segment 4 bases; nucleotides outside the gene matches: 4. This CDR3 comprises 17 residues. The germline V gene has CDR1 DFQATT and CDR2 SNEGSKA (reference sequence). CDR3 sequence (DNA): TGCAGTGCTAGAGATTTGGGACAGGGGGCTTATAATTCACCCCTCCACTTT. This codes for CSARDLGQGAYNSPLHF.

The V call is TRBV7-8, the J call TRBJ2-5; 13 nucleotides line up with TRBD2. Germline V CDR1 and CDR2: SGHVS, FQNEAQ. This CDR3 spans 13 amino acids. The ends lost 8 bases at V and 4 bases at J; junction bases unmatched: 1. CDR3 DNA: TGTGCCAGCGGACTAGCGGGGGTAGAGACCCAGTACTTC. Protein product: CASGLAGVETQYF.

Within the sample, this clonotype is medium-sized. The chain employs TRBV5-1 and TRBJ2-2; a possible D gene is TRBD1 (5 bases). V was pared by 2 bases and J by 4 bases, with 15 bases between. Germline V gene data show CDR1 as SGHRS and CDR2 as YFSETQ. The CDR3 length is 16 residues. The DNA of the CDR3 is TGCGCCAGCAGCTTCGCAGGGTTGGGCAGCACCGGGGAGCTGTTTTTT. Residues: CASSFAGLGSTGELFF.

This clonotype was counted only a few times. The chain's CDR3 is CSVKQGGGSTDTQYF. CDR3 in DNA: TGCAGTGTTAAGCAGGGCGGGGGGAGCACAGATACGCAGTATTTT. This rearrangement joins TRBV20-1 to TRBJ2-3; TRBD2 aligns across 8 bases. The V and J ends lost 7 bases and 0 bases, in that order; junction bases with no gene match: 9. The germline V gene has CDR1 DFQATT and CDR2 SNEGSKA (reference sequence). The CDR3 consists of 15 residues.

This clonotype came up a few times. This rearrangement joins TRBV5-1 to TRBJ2-4; D might be TRBD1 or TRBD2, each matching 5 bases. The CDR3 sequence is 14 residues long. Trimming stripped 0 bases from V and 8 bases from J, with 12 bases between. The germline V gene encodes CDR1 SGHRS and CDR2 YFSETQ. The CDR3, as DNA: TGCGCCAGCAGCTTGGTTGGGACGCAAGACATTCAGTACTTC. This sequence encodes CASSLVGTQDIQYF.

This clonotype has just a few counts. The chain carries TRBV6-5 and TRBJ1-2; D not certain. The CDR3 runs to 12 residues. CDR1 and CDR2 (germline): MNHEY, SVGAGI. The germline V and J ends were trimmed by 4 bases and 2 bases, with 5 bases remaining between them. CDR3 loop: CASSLGNYGYTF. The CDR3 region has the DNA TGTGCCAGCAGTTTGGGGAACTATGGCTACACCTTC.